These 14 T cell receptor beta chains originate from one sample sequenced in a study of brain T cells in children with intractable seizures (dated by TCRdb to the early 2020s). Libraries were prepared through the immunoSEQ multiplex PCR assay. This is the immuneACCESS table as TCRdb keeps it, with only in-frame sequences that have V and J called. A part of the clones is gone; compared with another copy, unresolved V genes explain less than half, and the rest is unexplained. For this sample there are about 350,000 clones; 93% appear just once. The ten largest clones add up to approximately 5% of the sample. Reading the label with the study, this specimen's time point is: blood from clinic visit 5 months post-surgery; TSC patient then seizure free. The specimen comprised peripheral blood, sampled roughly 5 months after surgery. These receptors were taken from a boy under three years old with tuberous sclerosis and intractable seizures.

This rearrangement joins TRBV28 to TRBJ1-2; tentative D call: TRBD1 (6 bases). Trimming stripped 2 bases from V and 5 bases from J, with 9 bases between. This CDR3 is 13 amino acids long. Germline V gene data show CDR1 as MDHEN and CDR2 as SYDVKM. CDR3 bases: TGTGCCAGCAGTTTAACAGGGAAATATGGCTACACCTTC. This encodes CASSLTGKYGYTF.

The chain combines TRBV7-6 with TRBJ1-4, with 8 positions matching TRBD1. Germline CDR1 is SGHVS and CDR2 is FNYEAQ. The CDR3 is 17 residues long. V dropped 4 bases and J dropped 5; count of bases not matched to a gene: 12. In DNA form, the CDR3 reads TGTGCCAGCAGCTCGGACAGGGATCCTGCGAACAATGAAAAACTGTTTTTT. This translates into CASSSDRDPANNEKLFF. The whole variable domain, filled in from reference TRBV7-6 and TRBJ1-4, reads GAGVSQSPRYKVTKRGQDVALRCDPISGHVSLYWYRQALGQGPEFLTYFNYEAQQDKSGLPNDRFSAERPEGSISTLTIQRTEQRDSAMYRCASSSDRDPANNEKLFFGSGTQLSVL.

This clone was seen just once. The V gene is TRBV12-3 or TRBV12-4, the J gene TRBJ2-1; no definite D call. Between the trimmed V and J ends, which lost 2 bases and 9 bases, there was a span of 8 bases. The CDR3 runs to 12 residues. CDR3 amino acids: CASSLREFEQFF. The CDR3, as DNA: TGTGCCAGCAGTTTAAGGGAATTTGAGCAGTTCTTC.

This clone was counted between two and nine times. The chain joins TRBV5-1 to TRBJ2-7, with D perhaps TRBD2 (5 bases). Germline CDR1 is SGHRS and CDR2 is YFSETQ. The CDR3 covers 13 residues. Trimming pared 5 bases from V and 5 bases from J, leaving 14 bases between. The CDR3, as DNA: TGCGCCAGCAGAGACGGGAACTTCGACGAGCAGTACTTC. The encoded protein is CASRDGNFDEQYF.

V and J are TRBV27 and TRBJ2-4; D is undetermined. Germline lookup yields CDR1 MNHEY and CDR2 SMNVEV (reference sequence). The CDR3 has 14 amino acids. The ends were cut back, 10 bases at V and 1 base at J, with 14 bases in the middle. CDR3 nucleotide sequence: TGTGCCACCTCCACCCGGGCCGCCAAAAACATTCAGTACTTC. Residues: CATSTRAAKNIQYF.

The chain has TRBV6-5 and TRBJ2-3, with D possibly TRBD2 on 5 matching bases. Germline lookup yields CDR1 MNHEY and CDR2 SVGAGI. Deletions cut 6 bases from V and 2 bases from J, with 15 bases between. The CDR3 is made up of 15 amino acids. DNA of the CDR3: TGTGCCAGCAGCCCCGCGAGGGCCGCCACAGATACGCAGTATTTT. As protein: CASSPARAATDTQYF.

J is TRBJ2-7 and V is TRBV3-1 (or the pseudogene TRBV3-2); the D is unclear. This CDR3 spans 12 amino acids. Germline-derived CDR1 and CDR2 are LGHDT and YNNKEL (reference sequence). Trimming took 0 bases from V and 6 from J, leaving 6 bases between them. The CDR3 is CASSQEGLEQYF. The DNA of the CDR3 is TGTGCCAGCAGCCAAGAGGGTCTCGAGCAGTACTTC.

CDR3 nucleotide sequence: TGTGCCAGCAGCTGGGGTCCTTCAGGGCAGTATTTT. This codes for CASSWGPSGQYF. The V gene is TRBV5-6, the J gene TRBJ2-3, with D uncertain. The ends were cut back, 3 bases at V and 11 bases at J, with 13 bases in the middle. This CDR3 is 12 amino acids long. CDR1 is SGHDT and CDR2 is YYEEEE in the germline V gene.

This sequence joins TRBV2 and TRBJ2-4, with TRBD1 matching over 7 bases. The CDR3 has 13 amino acids. V was clipped by 5 bases and J by 3 bases; unmatched bases: 1. Looked up from germline, CDR1 is SNHLY and CDR2 is FYNNEI. CDR3 DNA: TGTGCCAGCAGTCGACAGGGCAAAAACATTCAGTACTTC. Residues: CASSRQGKNIQYF.

This chain links TRBV10-3 with TRBJ2-5; 7 nucleotides agree with TRBD1. The V gene's germline CDR1 is ENHRY and CDR2 SYGVKD. V lost 4 bases, J lost 5 bases, and 13 bases stayed unmatched. This CDR3 spans 16 amino acids. This CDR3 is CAISAGTDSALETQYF. The CDR3 region has the DNA TGTGCCATCAGTGCCGGGACAGACAGTGCCTTGGAGACCCAGTACTTC.

V and J are TRBV5-4 and TRBJ1-2; no definite D call. The CDR3 has 13 residues. CDR1 SGHNT and CDR2 YYREEE come from the germline V gene (reference sequence). The V end was cut by 4 bases, the J end by 4 bases, with 11 bases between. Here the CDR3 reads CASSIATFYGYTF. CDR3 coding DNA: TGTGCCAGCAGCATTGCAACATTCTATGGCTACACCTTC.

The CDR3 DNA sequence: TGTGCCAGCAGTGCATACAGGGGCACTGAAGCTTTCTTT. It encodes CASSAYRGTEAFF. J is TRBJ1-1 and V is TRBV27, with 7 bases fitting TRBD1. This CDR3 is 13 amino acids long. Germline trimming cut 5 bases from V and 4 bases from J; bases unmatched to any gene: 4. Looked up from germline, CDR1 is MNHEY and CDR2 is SMNVEV (reference sequence).

The rearrangement joins TRBV12-3 or TRBV12-4 to TRBJ2-1, with 8 positions matching TRBD2. Trimming removed 8 bases from V and 14 bases from J; junction bases left unmatched: 11. The CDR3 totals 12 residues. Here the CDR3 reads CASGRSGGGEFF. CDR3 nucleotide sequence: TGTGCCAGCGGGAGATCCGGGGGGGGTGAGTTCTTC.

The CDR3 DNA reads as TGTGCCAGCAGCTCCGTGGGGGAGACAGGGACTTGGAAAGAACTGTTTTTT. The encoded protein is CASSSVGETGTWKELFF. V gene TRBV7-8 combines with J gene TRBJ1-4; 7 bases agree with TRBD1. V lost 4 bases, J lost 12 bases, and 20 bases stayed unmatched. The germline CDR1 and CDR2 sequences are SGHVS and FQNEAQ. The CDR3 length is 17 residues.